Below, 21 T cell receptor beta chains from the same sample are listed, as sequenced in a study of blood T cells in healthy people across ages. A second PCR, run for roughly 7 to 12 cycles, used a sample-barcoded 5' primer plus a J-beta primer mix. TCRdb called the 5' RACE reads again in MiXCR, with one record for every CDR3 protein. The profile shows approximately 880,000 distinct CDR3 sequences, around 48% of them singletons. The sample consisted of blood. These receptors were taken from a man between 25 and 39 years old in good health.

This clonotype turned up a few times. The DNA of the CDR3 is TGTGCCTGGAGCGACCAGACTGACTCTAGCACAGATACGCAGTATTTT. Its protein is CAWSDQTDSSTDTQYF. The chain joins TRBV30 to TRBJ2-3; D gene uncertain. This CDR3 is 16 amino acids long. Trimming took off 3 bases at V and 0 bases at J, with 16 bases between the two ends. CDR1 GTSNPN and CDR2 SVGIG come from the germline V gene (reference sequence).

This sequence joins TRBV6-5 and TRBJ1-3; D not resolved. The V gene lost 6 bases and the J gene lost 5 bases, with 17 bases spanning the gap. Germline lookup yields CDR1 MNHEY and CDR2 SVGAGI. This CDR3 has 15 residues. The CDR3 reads CASSYSTPNRNTIYF. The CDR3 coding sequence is TGTGCCAGCAGCTATAGTACACCGAACCGAAACACCATATATTTT.

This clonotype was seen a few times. The CDR3 DNA reads as TGTGCCAGCAGCGCTAGGACATCCTTCTACGAGCAGTACTTC. This encodes CASSARTSFYEQYF. The rearrangement joins TRBV28 to TRBJ2-7; the D gene is possibly TRBD1 (5 bases). V was trimmed by 6 bases and J by 3 bases, leaving 15 bases between them. This CDR3 has 14 residues. In germline, CDR1 is MDHEN, CDR2 SYDVKM.

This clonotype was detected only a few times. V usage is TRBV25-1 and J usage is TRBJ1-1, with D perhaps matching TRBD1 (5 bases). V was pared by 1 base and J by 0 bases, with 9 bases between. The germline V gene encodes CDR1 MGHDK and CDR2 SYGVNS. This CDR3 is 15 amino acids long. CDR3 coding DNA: TGTGCCAGCAGTGAATTAACAGGTTTGAACACTGAAGCTTTCTTT. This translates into CASSELTGLNTEAFF. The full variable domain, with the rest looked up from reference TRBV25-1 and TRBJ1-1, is EADIYQTPRYLVIGTGKKITLECSQTMGHDKMYWYQQDPGMELHLIHYSYGVNSTEKGDLSSESTVSRIRTEHFPLTLESARPSHTSQYLCASSELTGLNTEAFFGQGTRLTVV.

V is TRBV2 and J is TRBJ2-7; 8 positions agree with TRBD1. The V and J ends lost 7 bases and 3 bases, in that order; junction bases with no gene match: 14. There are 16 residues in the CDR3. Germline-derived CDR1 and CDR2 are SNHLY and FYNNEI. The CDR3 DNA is TGTGCCAGCACCGAAAGGGACAGGATACCATTCTACGAGCAGTACTTC. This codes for CASTERDRIPFYEQYF.

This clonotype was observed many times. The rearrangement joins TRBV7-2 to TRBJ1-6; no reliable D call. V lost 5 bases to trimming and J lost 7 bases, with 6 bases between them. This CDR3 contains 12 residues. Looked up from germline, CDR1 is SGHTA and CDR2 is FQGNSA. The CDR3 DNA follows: TGTGCCAGCAGCCTCCAGAATTCACCCCTCCACTTT. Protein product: CASSLQNSPLHF.

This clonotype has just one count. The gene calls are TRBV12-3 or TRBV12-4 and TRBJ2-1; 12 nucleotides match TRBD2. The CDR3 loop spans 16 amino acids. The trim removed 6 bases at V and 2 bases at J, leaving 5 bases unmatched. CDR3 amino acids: CASSRTSGAPYNEQFF. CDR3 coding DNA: TGTGCCAGCAGCCGGACTAGCGGGGCCCCCTACAATGAGCAGTTCTTC.

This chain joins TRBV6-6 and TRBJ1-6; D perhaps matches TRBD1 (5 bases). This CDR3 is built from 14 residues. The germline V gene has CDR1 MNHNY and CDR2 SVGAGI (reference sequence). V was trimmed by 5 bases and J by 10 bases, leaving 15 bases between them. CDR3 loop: CASSNKGLRSPLHF. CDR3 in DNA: TGTGCCAGCAGTAACAAGGGACTTAGGTCACCCCTCCACTTT.

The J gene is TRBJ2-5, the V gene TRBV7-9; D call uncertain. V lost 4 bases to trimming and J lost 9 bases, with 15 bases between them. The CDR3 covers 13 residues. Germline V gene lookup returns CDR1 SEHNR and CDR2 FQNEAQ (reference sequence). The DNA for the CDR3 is TGTGCCAGCAGCTCGGACGGGCCTGGGGCCCAGTACTTC. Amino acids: CASSSDGPGAQYF.

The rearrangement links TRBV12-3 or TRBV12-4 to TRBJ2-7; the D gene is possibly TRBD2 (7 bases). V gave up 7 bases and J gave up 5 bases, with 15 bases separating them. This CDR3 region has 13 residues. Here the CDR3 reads CASTEGGYHEQYF. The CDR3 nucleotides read TGTGCCAGCACCGAGGGGGGGTACCACGAGCAGTACTTC.

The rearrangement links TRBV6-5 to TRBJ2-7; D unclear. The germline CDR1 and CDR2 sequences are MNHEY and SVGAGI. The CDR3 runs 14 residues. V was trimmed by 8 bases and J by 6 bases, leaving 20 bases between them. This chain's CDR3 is CASSLGPSSGEQYF. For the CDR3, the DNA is TGTGCCAGCTCCCTAGGGCCATCTTCGGGCGAGCAGTACTTC.

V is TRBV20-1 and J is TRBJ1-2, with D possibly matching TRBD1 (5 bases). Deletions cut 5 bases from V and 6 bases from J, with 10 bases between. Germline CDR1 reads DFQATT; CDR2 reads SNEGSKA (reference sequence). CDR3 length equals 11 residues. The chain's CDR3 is CSADKGHGYTF. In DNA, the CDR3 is TGCAGTGCTGACAAGGGACATGGCTACACCTTC.

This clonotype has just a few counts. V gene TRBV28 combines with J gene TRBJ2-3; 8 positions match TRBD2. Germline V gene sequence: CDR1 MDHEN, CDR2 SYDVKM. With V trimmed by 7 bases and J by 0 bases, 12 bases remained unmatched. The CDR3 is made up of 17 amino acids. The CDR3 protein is CASTSLTAGESTDTQYF. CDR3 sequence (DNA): TGTGCCAGCACCTCTCTTACAGCGGGGGAGAGCACAGATACGCAGTATTTT.

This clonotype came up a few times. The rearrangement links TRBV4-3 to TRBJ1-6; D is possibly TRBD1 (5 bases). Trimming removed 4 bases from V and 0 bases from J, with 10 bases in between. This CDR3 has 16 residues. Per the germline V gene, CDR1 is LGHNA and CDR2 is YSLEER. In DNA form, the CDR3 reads TGCGCCAGCAGCCGCTCAGGGAGCTCCTATAATTCACCCCTCCACTTT. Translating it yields CASSRSGSSYNSPLHF.

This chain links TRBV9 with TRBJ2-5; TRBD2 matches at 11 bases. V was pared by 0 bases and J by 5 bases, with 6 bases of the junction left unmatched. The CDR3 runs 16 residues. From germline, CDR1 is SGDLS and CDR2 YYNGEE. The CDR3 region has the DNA TGTGCCAGCAGCGTAGGGGCTAGCGGGGGGAGTGAGACCCAGTACTTC. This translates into CASSVGASGGSETQYF.

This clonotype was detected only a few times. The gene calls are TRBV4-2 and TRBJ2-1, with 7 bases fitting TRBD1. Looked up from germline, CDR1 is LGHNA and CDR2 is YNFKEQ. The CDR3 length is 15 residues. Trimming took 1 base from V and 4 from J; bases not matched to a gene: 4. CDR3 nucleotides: TGTGCCAGCAGCCAAGTACAGGGGCCTTACAATGAGCAGTTCTTC. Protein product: CASSQVQGPYNEQFF.

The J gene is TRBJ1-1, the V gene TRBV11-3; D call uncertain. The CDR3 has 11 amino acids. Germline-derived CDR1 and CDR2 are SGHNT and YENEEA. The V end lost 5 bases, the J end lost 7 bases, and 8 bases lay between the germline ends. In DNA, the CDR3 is TGTGCCAGCAGCAAGGCAGGTGAAGCTTTCTTT. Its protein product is CASSKAGEAFF.

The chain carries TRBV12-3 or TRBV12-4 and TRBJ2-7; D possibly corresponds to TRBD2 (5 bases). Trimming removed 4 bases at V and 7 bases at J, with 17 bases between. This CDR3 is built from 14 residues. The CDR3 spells CASSSIHATGEQYF. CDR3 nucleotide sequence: TGTGCCAGCAGTTCCATACACGCGACGGGGGAGCAGTACTTC.

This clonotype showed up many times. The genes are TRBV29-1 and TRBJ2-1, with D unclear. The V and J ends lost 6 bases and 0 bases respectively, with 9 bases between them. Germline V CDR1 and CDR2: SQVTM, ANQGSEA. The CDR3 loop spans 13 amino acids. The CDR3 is CSVDISSYNEQFF. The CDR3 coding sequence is TGCAGCGTCGATATCAGCTCCTACAATGAGCAGTTCTTC.

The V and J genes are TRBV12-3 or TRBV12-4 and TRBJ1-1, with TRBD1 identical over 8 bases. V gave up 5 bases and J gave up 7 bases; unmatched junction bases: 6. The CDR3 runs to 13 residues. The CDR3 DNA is TGTGCCAGCAGTCCGCAGACAGGGGATGAAGCTTTCTTT. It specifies CASSPQTGDEAFF.

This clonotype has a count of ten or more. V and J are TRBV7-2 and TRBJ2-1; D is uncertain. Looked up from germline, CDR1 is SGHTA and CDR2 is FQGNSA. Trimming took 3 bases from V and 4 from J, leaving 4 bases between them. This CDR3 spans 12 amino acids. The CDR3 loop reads CASSFNYNEQFF. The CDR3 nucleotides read TGTGCCAGCAGCTTCAATTACAATGAGCAGTTCTTC.